One sample yielded the 24 T cell receptor beta chains listed below, sequenced in a study of T-cell memory formation after mild COVID-19. TCRdb re-analysed the 5' RACE reads in MiXCR, keeping a single row per CDR3 protein. Counted here are about 560,000 distinct CDR3 sequences, about a fifth occurring once; the ten biggest clones make up around 7.7%. Sequencing was carried out using PBMCs or a T cell subset sorted from them (not recorded which). The receptor set was obtained from an adult woman who had mild COVID-19 (a few samples of this study predate the infection). Cell type and time point are not known.

The chain uses TRBV30 and TRBJ2-7; 9 bases fit TRBD1. The CDR3 consists of 14 residues. The junction had 8 bases not matched to a gene; V was cut back by 0 bases and J by 8 bases. Germline CDR1 is GTSNPN and CDR2 is SVGIG (reference sequence). CDR3 residues: CAWSVPGQGIKQYF. CDR3 nucleotides: TGTGCCTGGAGTGTACCGGGACAGGGAATCAAGCAGTACTTC.

This clonotype was recorded a few times. The chain employs TRBV7-3 and TRBJ2-1; 13 bases are a match to TRBD2. After removal of 5 bases from V and 10 bases from J, the junction contained 11 bases not matched to a gene. The CDR3 has 16 residues. Germline loops: CDR1 SGHTA, CDR2 FQGTGA. CDR3 amino acids: CASSPRTGLAGEEQFF. In DNA form, the CDR3 reads TGTGCCAGCAGCCCACGTACAGGACTAGCGGGAGAGGAGCAGTTCTTC.

The chain carries TRBV7-8 and TRBJ2-7; 10 bases agree with TRBD1. Germline V gives CDR1 SGHVS, CDR2 FQNEAQ. V dropped 7 bases and J dropped 4; count of bases not matched to a gene: 7. The CDR3 length is 14 residues. The CDR3 loop reads CASILGTGEYEQYF. The CDR3 region has the DNA TGTGCCAGCATCCTAGGGACAGGGGAGTACGAGCAGTACTTC.

This clonotype was counted a few times. J is TRBJ1-3 and V is TRBV10-3, with D perhaps matching TRBD1 (5 bases). Germline assignment: CDR1 ENHRY and CDR2 SYGVKD. Trimming cost V 2 bases and J 0 bases, with 14 bases left between them. CDR3 length: 17 residues. For the CDR3, the DNA is TGTGCCATCAGTGAGCCCCCGGGGGGTAACTCTGGAAACACCATATATTTT. Residues: CAISEPPGGNSGNTIYF.

Only a few counts were recorded for this clonotype. J is TRBJ1-5 and V is TRBV5-5; no firm D call. This CDR3 has 15 residues. The germline V and J ends were trimmed by 0 bases and 3 bases, with 10 bases remaining between them. Germline CDR1 reads SGHKS; CDR2 reads YYEKEE (reference sequence). CDR3 coding DNA: TGTGCCAGCAGCTTGGCCGGCTGGGCCAATCAGCCCCAGCATTTT. It yields the protein CASSLAGWANQPQHF. Together with reference TRBV5-5 and TRBJ1-5, the CDR3 gives the full variable domain: DAGVTQSPTHLIKTRGQQVTLRCSPISGHKSVSWYQQVLGQGPQFIFQYYEKEERGRGNFPDRFSARQFPNYSSELNVNALLLGDSALYLCASSLAGWANQPQHFGDGTRLSIL.

The chain couples TRBV6-1 to TRBJ2-2; TRBD1 agrees at 8 bases. CDR1 is MNHNS and CDR2 is SASEGT in the germline V gene. This CDR3 has 15 amino acids. Trimming took 3 bases from V and 6 from J; bases not matched to a gene: 6. CDR3 sequence (DNA): TGTGCCAGCAGTGACCAGGGGGCAGCAGCCGGGGAGCTGTTTTTT. It codes for CASSDQGAAAGELFF.

This sequence joins TRBV20-1 and TRBJ1-5; TRBD1 aligns across 7 bases. The CDR3 contains 14 residues. The germline V gene has CDR1 DFQATT and CDR2 SNEGSKA (reference sequence). V shed 6 bases, J shed 4 bases, and the junction held 9 bases outside the gene matches. The CDR3 loop is CSASSDRSNQPQHF. The CDR3 DNA follows: TGCAGTGCCTCTTCGGACAGGAGTAATCAGCCCCAGCATTTT.

Many counts were recorded for this clonotype. This chain links TRBV7-2 with TRBJ2-1; D is perhaps TRBD1 (6 bases). V was trimmed by 2 bases and J by 10 bases, leaving 18 bases between them. Germline V lookup: CDR1 SGHTA, CDR2 FQGNSA. The CDR3 has 15 residues. The CDR3 nucleotides are TGTGCCAGCAGCTTATCTGCTTTTGTAGGGACAGAGCAGTTCTTC. It translates to CASSLSAFVGTEQFF.

The chain has TRBV7-2 and TRBJ1-1, with unresolved D. Germline V lookup: CDR1 SGHTA, CDR2 FQGNSA. This CDR3 is built from 14 residues. With 6 bases removed from V and 0 bases from J, the gap between germline ends came to 11 bases. The CDR3 loop is CASRSTPMNTEAFF. The CDR3 coding sequence is TGTGCCAGCAGATCGACACCCATGAACACTGAAGCTTTCTTT.

The rearrangement joins TRBV12-3 or TRBV12-4 to TRBJ1-6, with TRBD1 as a possible D gene (5 bases). V dropped 6 bases and J dropped 10 bases, with 19 bases sitting between them. The CDR3 has 15 amino acids. As DNA, the CDR3 is TGTGCCAGCAGCCAGACTGATGGGGGGAACTCACCCCTCCACTTT. The encoded protein is CASSQTDGGNSPLHF.

This clonotype was seen repeatedly, ten times or more. The genes are TRBV6-2 or TRBV6-3 and TRBJ2-1, with TRBD2 matching 9 bases. The CDR3 extends over 16 amino acids. Germline V gene data show CDR1 as MNHEY and CDR2 as SVGEGT. The V and J ends lost 4 bases and 1 base, in that order; junction bases with no gene match: 5. This CDR3 reads CASSSPLAGSYNEQFF. CDR3 nucleotide sequence: TGTGCCAGCAGTTCTCCCCTAGCGGGATCCTACAATGAGCAGTTCTTC.

This clonotype was seen only a few times. This chain links TRBV5-6 with TRBJ1-3; D remains unclear. The germline V and J ends were trimmed by 0 bases and 0 bases, with 7 bases remaining between them. The CDR3 extends over 15 amino acids. Germline V gene data show CDR1 as SGHDT and CDR2 as YYEEEE. The CDR3 reads CASSLDTYSGNTIYF. The DNA of the CDR3 is TGTGCCAGCAGCTTGGACACTTACTCTGGAAACACCATATATTTT. Filled out from reference TRBV5-6 and TRBJ1-3, the complete variable domain reads DAGVTQSPTHLIKTRGQQVTLRCSPKSGHDTVSWYQQALGQGPQFIFQYYEEEERQRGNFPDRFSGHQFPNYSSELNVNALLLGDSALYLCASSLDTYSGNTIYFGEGSWLTVV.

This clonotype has a handful of counts. The chain is built from TRBV29-1 and TRBJ1-2, with D maybe TRBD1 (5 bases). CDR1 is SQVTM, CDR2 ANQGSEA, per germline. The CDR3 spans 13 residues. Trimming shortened V by 6 bases and J by 4 bases, and 15 bases separated the two germline ends. The CDR3 DNA sequence: TGCAGCGTCCGCAGGGAGTATAGCTATGGCTACACCTTC. It is translated as CSVRREYSYGYTF. The full variable domain, rest sourced from reference TRBV29-1 and TRBJ1-2, is SAVISQKPSRDICQRGTSLTIQCQVDSQVTMMFWYRQQPGQSLTLIATANQGSEATYESGFVIDKFPISRPNLTFSTLTVSNMSPEDSSIYLCSVRREYSYGYTFGSGTRLTVV.

This chain connects TRBV10-3 to TRBJ2-7; 8 bases agree with TRBD1. This CDR3 is built from 13 residues. The germline V gene has CDR1 ENHRY and CDR2 SYGVKD. Unmatched junction bases numbered 2, after V lost 4 bases and J lost 3 bases. The CDR3 here is CAISGTGGYEQYF. Written as DNA, the CDR3 is TGTGCCATCAGTGGAACAGGGGGCTACGAGCAGTACTTC.

The chain has TRBV10-3 and TRBJ1-1; D gene unclear. Germline CDR1 ENHRY, CDR2 SYGVKD. The CDR3 consists of 14 residues. The V end lost 2 bases, the J end lost 0 bases, and 7 bases lay between the germline ends. Here the CDR3 DNA reads TGTGCCATCAGTGAGGGAGCTTTGAACACTGAAGCTTTCTTT. Translated, it gives CAISEGALNTEAFF.

This chain uses TRBV7-8 with TRBJ1-2; D remains unclear. Germline loops: CDR1 SGHVS, CDR2 FQNEAQ. V was shortened by 0 bases and J by 4 bases, with 9 bases between the two germline ends. The CDR3 has 14 amino acids. CDR3 sequence: CASSLAGEGYGYTF. The CDR3 DNA reads TGTGCCAGCAGCTTAGCTGGAGAGGGCTATGGCTACACCTTC. Drawing the rest from reference TRBV7-8 and TRBJ1-2, the complete variable domain is GAGVSQSPRYKVAKRGQDVALRCDPISGHVSLFWYQQALGQGPEFLTYFQNEAQLDKSGLPSDRFFAERPEGSVSTLKIQRTQQEDSAVYLCASSLAGEGYGYTFGSGTRLTVV.

The rearrangement links TRBV2 to TRBJ1-5; 11 bases are a match to TRBD1. The CDR3 has 14 amino acids. J gave up 2 bases and V 6 bases, and 0 bases lay outside the gene matches. Germline lookup yields CDR1 SNHLY and CDR2 FYNNEI. CDR3 DNA sequence: TGTGCCAGCAGGGGACAGGGGGGCAATCAGCCCCAGCATTTT. This gives the protein CASRGQGGNQPQHF.

This chain uses TRBV27 with TRBJ1-2; 8 bases map to TRBD1. The CDR3 totals 12 residues. Germline values: CDR1 MNHEY, CDR2 SMNVEV (reference sequence). V lost 7 bases to trimming and J lost 7 bases; unmatched junction nucleotides: 5. The CDR3 DNA is TGTGCCAGCAAGTCAGGGGGCGGTGGCTACACCTTC. Its protein is CASKSGGGGYTF.

This clonotype was recorded a few times. The chain recombines TRBV7-9 with TRBJ1-2, with a tentative D call TRBD1 (5 bases). CDR3 size: 15 residues. Per the germline V gene, CDR1 is SEHNR and CDR2 is FQNEAQ (reference sequence). V lost 1 base and J 4 bases, leaving 13 bases between the germline ends. CDR3 sequence: CASSLGGTPSYGYTF. CDR3 DNA: TGTGCCAGCAGCTTAGGGGGGACTCCTTCCTATGGCTACACCTTC.

The J gene is TRBJ1-1, the V gene TRBV6-2 or TRBV6-3; D remains ambiguous. Germline V CDR1 and CDR2: MNHEY, SVGEGT. The CDR3 loop spans 11 amino acids. Trimming removed 4 bases at V and 6 bases at J, with 6 bases between. The CDR3 DNA reads as TGTGCCAGCAGTTGGGGAGCTGAAGCTTTCTTT. As protein: CASSWGAEAFF.

This clonotype has ten or more counts. In nucleotides, the CDR3 is TGCAGTGCTAGAGATCCGAGGACAGGGGGCCTCAATCAGCCCCAGCATTTT. This encodes CSARDPRTGGLNQPQHF. This chain connects TRBV20-1 to TRBJ1-5; 11 bases are shared with TRBD1. V gave up 0 bases and J gave up 3 bases; unmatched junction bases: 7. This CDR3 region has 17 residues. Germline V gene sequence: CDR1 DFQATT, CDR2 SNEGSKA (reference sequence).

This clonotype was seen a handful of times. V usage is TRBV9 and J usage is TRBJ1-6; D is unresolved. The CDR3 sequence is 13 residues long. The V end was cut by 4 bases, the J end by 6 bases, with 8 bases between. CDR1 is SGDLS, CDR2 YYNGEE, per germline. The CDR3 loop reads CASSLTLNSPLHF. The CDR3 DNA follows: TGTGCCAGCAGCTTGACTCTTAATTCACCCCTCCACTTT. Full variable domain (rest looked up from reference TRBV9 and TRBJ1-6): DSGVTQTPKHLITATGQRVTLRCSPRSGDLSVYWYQQSLDQGLQFLIQYYNGEERAKGNILERFSAQQFPDLHSELNLSSLELGDSALYFCASSLTLNSPLHFGNGTRLTVT.

The J gene is TRBJ2-1, the V gene TRBV6-4; tentatively, D is TRBD2 (6 bases). The CDR3 is 15 residues long. Germline CDR1 is MRHNA and CDR2 is SNTAGT. V lost 2 bases and J lost 8, with 16 bases in between. This CDR3 is CASSDRDGLFHEQFF. CDR3 nucleotide sequence: TGTGCCAGCAGTGACAGAGACGGACTATTTCATGAGCAGTTCTTC.

The V call is TRBV6-5, the J call TRBJ1-1; no reliable D call. The V end was cut by 5 bases, the J end by 4 bases, with 11 bases between. Germline V gene data show CDR1 as MNHEY and CDR2 as SVGAGI. This CDR3 is 13 amino acids long. CDR3 coding DNA: TGTGCCAGCAGTAGACATGGAGTCACTGAAGCTTTCTTT. It encodes CASSRHGVTEAFF.